A single sample is the source of the 18 T cell receptor beta chains below, sequenced in a study of blood T cell repertoires in COVID-19 (dated by TCRdb to about 2020). The library was generated by the immunoSEQ multiplex PCR assay. Entries here come from immuneACCESS through TCRdb and include only in-frame sequences with V and J called. Some clones fail to appear in such tables; in the studies checked, an unresolved V gene covers under half of the shortfall, and the cause of the remainder is unknown. Recorded for this sample are about 110,000 clones; around 85% of them occurred a single time. The top ten clonotypes cover approximately 5% of the sample. The sample comprised peripheral blood. Receptors originate from a woman in her fifties or sixties with COVID-19, enrolled during active disease.

The rearrangement uses TRBV6-4 and TRBJ2-7; TRBD1 aligns across 9 bases. V gave up 6 bases and J gave up 4 bases; unmatched junction bases: 10. CDR3 length: 15 amino acids. The germline V gene encodes CDR1 MRHNA and CDR2 SNTAGT. In DNA form, the CDR3 reads TGTGCCAGCAGCTACGACCCGGGACAGGGATACGAGCAGTACTTC. Its protein is CASSYDPGQGYEQYF.

This clone was detected once. The chain links TRBV30 to TRBJ1-1; no clear D. Germline lookup yields CDR1 GTSNPN and CDR2 SVGIG (reference sequence). The CDR3 is 13 amino acids. The V gene lost 0 bases and the J gene lost 5 bases, with 10 bases spanning the gap. CDR3 loop: CAWSVLPGTEAFF. CDR3 sequence (DNA): TGTGCCTGGAGTGTACTCCCGGGGACTGAAGCTTTCTTT.

J is TRBJ2-2 and V is TRBV11-3, with a weak D call TRBD2 (6 bases). The CDR3 spans 16 residues. Per the germline V gene, CDR1 is SGHNT and CDR2 is YENEEA. V dropped 5 bases and J dropped 3 bases, with 16 bases sitting between them. The CDR3 bases are TGTGCCAGCAGCCGCGGGTTGTGGGGGGACACCGGGGAGCTGTTTTTT. This translates into CASSRGLWGDTGELFF.

The chain links TRBV18 to TRBJ1-5; D possibly corresponds to TRBD1 (5 bases). This CDR3 contains 14 residues. Looked up from germline, CDR1 is KGHSH and CDR2 is LQKENI. V shed 2 bases and J shed 5 bases, with 10 bases lying between them. The DNA for the CDR3 is TGTGCCAGCTCACCATCGCAGGGCGATCAGCCCCAGCATTTT. Its protein is CASSPSQGDQPQHF.

In this sample, this clone turned up once. The gene calls are TRBV6-5 and TRBJ1-1; D gene ambiguous. This CDR3 is built from 13 residues. V shed 5 bases and J shed 5 bases, with 12 bases lying between them. Germline V lookup: CDR1 MNHEY, CDR2 SVGAGI. CDR3 residues: CASSRSEVTEAFF. The CDR3 region has the DNA TGTGCCAGCAGTCGCTCGGAGGTAACTGAAGCTTTCTTT.

This clone turned up a few times. The V and J genes are TRBV5-1 and TRBJ1-2, with D maybe TRBD1 (5 bases). This CDR3 is 16 amino acids long. Germline CDR1 is SGHRS and CDR2 is YFSETQ. The ends were cut back, 0 bases at V and 4 bases at J, with 16 bases in the middle. The CDR3 sequence: CASSLALLGGGYGYTF. The DNA of the CDR3 is TGCGCCAGCAGCTTGGCGTTGCTGGGGGGAGGCTATGGCTACACCTTC. Full variable domain (missing parts from reference TRBV5-1 and TRBJ1-2): KAGVTQTPRYLIKTRGQQVTLSCSPISGHRSVSWYQQTPGQGLQFLFEYFSETQRNKGNFPGRFSGRQFSNSRSEMNVSTLELGDSALYLCASSLALLGGGYGYTFGSGTRLTVV.

The chain combines TRBV6-1 with TRBJ1-5, with D possibly TRBD1 on 6 matching bases. V shed 1 base and J shed 7 bases, with 17 bases lying between them. The CDR3 consists of 16 residues. Germline values: CDR1 MNHNS, CDR2 SASEGT. The CDR3 sequence is CASSEEYRVRDQPQHF. The CDR3 nucleotides read TGTGCCAGCAGTGAAGAGTACAGGGTTAGGGACCAGCCCCAGCATTTT.

The chain carries TRBV27 and TRBJ2-3, with TRBD2 as a possible D gene (5 bases). The CDR3 spans 16 residues. The ends were cut back, 0 bases at V and 4 bases at J, with 14 bases in the middle. CDR1 and CDR2 (germline): MNHEY, SMNVEV (reference sequence). The CDR3 region has the DNA TGTGCCAGCAGTTTATCCTGGATAGCGAGCCCAGATACGCAGTATTTT. As protein: CASSLSWIASPDTQYF.

This clone appeared a single time. This chain links TRBV24-1 with TRBJ1-1, with 7 bases fitting TRBD1. Trimming took 7 bases from V and 0 from J; bases not matched to a gene: 4. CDR1 and CDR2 (germline): KGHDR, SFDVKD. The CDR3 contains 14 residues. This CDR3 reads CATRSGTVNTEAFF. The CDR3 nucleotides read TGTGCCACCAGATCCGGGACAGTGAACACTGAAGCTTTCTTT.

The chain links TRBV7-9 to TRBJ1-2; D ambiguous. The germline V gene has CDR1 SEHNR and CDR2 FQNEAQ (reference sequence). This CDR3 has 11 amino acids. With 4 bases removed from V and 3 bases from J, the gap between germline ends came to 3 bases. Here the CDR3 reads CASSSDYGYTF. Written as DNA, the CDR3 is TGTGCCAGCAGCTCTGACTATGGCTACACCTTC.

The gene calls are TRBV6-5 and TRBJ1-4; 9 nucleotides agree with TRBD1. Germline CDR1 MNHEY, CDR2 SVGAGI. V lost 7 bases to trimming and J lost 5 bases; unmatched junction nucleotides: 5. CDR3 length: 14 residues. The CDR3 region has the DNA TGTGCCAGCAATCCGGGACAGGGAAATGAAAAACTGTTTTTT. Protein sequence: CASNPGQGNEKLFF.

This clone has a handful of counts. Additional DNA sequences in this sample encode the identical CDR3. The genes are TRBV5-4 and TRBJ2-5, with D perhaps TRBD2 (5 bases). CDR1 SGHNT and CDR2 YYREEE come from the germline V gene (reference sequence). The V and J ends lost 0 bases and 2 bases respectively, with 11 bases between them. CDR3 length equals 15 residues. Here the CDR3 DNA reads TGTGCCAGCAGCTTGGCGGGTCGGGGACAAGAGACCCAGTACTTC. Translating gives CASSLAGRGQETQYF.

The gene calls are TRBV2 and TRBJ1-1; weak D call: TRBD1 (6 bases). The ends were cut back, 3 bases at V and 11 bases at J, with 16 bases in the middle. Germline V gene sequence: CDR1 SNHLY, CDR2 FYNNEI. This CDR3 comprises 13 residues. Written as DNA, the CDR3 is TGTGCCAGCAGTGACAGGGGACCTGAGTGGGCTTTCTTT. Translation gives CASSDRGPEWAFF.

The CDR3 loop reads CASSSGQINYGYTF. CDR3 bases: TGCGCCAGCAGCTCGGGACAGATTAACTATGGCTACACCTTC. V and J are TRBV5-1 and TRBJ1-2; 7 bases match TRBD1. Germline V CDR1 and CDR2: SGHRS, YFSETQ. The V gene end was trimmed by 3 bases and the J gene end by 1 base; junction bases not matched to a gene: 3. The CDR3 covers 14 residues. Complete variable domain (other parts from reference TRBV5-1 and TRBJ1-2): KAGVTQTPRYLIKTRGQQVTLSCSPISGHRSVSWYQQTPGQGLQFLFEYFSETQRNKGNFPGRFSGRQFSNSRSEMNVSTLELGDSALYLCASSSGQINYGYTFGSGTRLTVV.

CDR3 sequence: CASGGDTEAFF. The CDR3 DNA sequence: TGTGCCAGCGGGGGGGACACTGAAGCTTTCTTT. V is TRBV6-6 and J is TRBJ1-1; D perhaps matches TRBD1 (5 bases). CDR1 and CDR2 from the germline V gene are MNHNY and SVGAGI (reference sequence). This CDR3 is built from 11 residues. The V end was cut by 8 bases, the J end by 3 bases, with 7 bases between.

The V gene is TRBV11-1, the J gene TRBJ2-3; TRBD2 matches at 9 bases. The germline gives CDR1 SGHAT, CDR2 FQDESV (reference sequence). V lost 5 bases to trimming and J lost 5 bases; unmatched junction nucleotides: 11. The CDR3 loop spans 16 amino acids. The chain's CDR3 is CASSINVRGGGDTQYF. The CDR3 DNA reads as TGTGCCAGCAGCATAAATGTGCGGGGGGGCGGAGATACGCAGTATTTT. Variable domain in full (rest from reference TRBV11-1 and TRBJ2-3): EAEVAQSPRYKITEKSQAVAFWCDPISGHATLYWYRQILGQGPELLVQFQDESVVDDSQLPKDRFSAERLKGVDSTLKIQPAELGDSAMYLCASSINVRGGGDTQYFGPGTRLTVL.

V and J are TRBV5-1 and TRBJ2-7; 7 bases are a match to TRBD2. Germline V lookup: CDR1 SGHRS, CDR2 YFSETQ. Trimming took 4 bases from V and 3 from J; bases not matched to a gene: 4. There are 13 residues in the CDR3. In DNA, the CDR3 is TGCGCCAGCAGCCCCTGGGGGGGCTACGAGCAGTACTTC. It encodes CASSPWGGYEQYF. Supplemented by reference TRBV5-1 and TRBJ2-7, the full variable domain reads KAGVTQTPRYLIKTRGQQVTLSCSPISGHRSVSWYQQTPGQGLQFLFEYFSETQRNKGNFPGRFSGRQFSNSRSEMNVSTLELGDSALYLCASSPWGGYEQYFGPGTRLTVT.

This chain joins TRBV5-6 and TRBJ2-7, with D possibly TRBD2 on 5 matching bases. Germline values: CDR1 SGHDT, CDR2 YYEEEE. V dropped 2 bases and J dropped 0 bases, with 12 bases sitting between them. The CDR3 length is 15 residues. CDR3 sequence (DNA): TGTGCCAGCAGCTTCTGGACTGGTTCCTCCTACGAGCAGTACTTC. It specifies CASSFWTGSSYEQYF.